The 23 T cell receptor beta chains given below trace back to one sample, sequenced in a study of early T cells in non-severe SARS-CoV-2 infection. TCRdb fed the 5' RACE reads into MiXCR, producing one record per CDR3 protein. Of 43,000 or so distinct CDR3 sequences in the sample, roughly 4.2% were seen once. The sequenced sample was whole blood. The receptor source for this set is an adult who was a healthcare worker with PCR-confirmed SARS-CoV-2 infection or an uninfected control (not recorded which).

The chain has TRBV2 and TRBJ2-2; D remains unclear. Trimming shortened V by 5 bases and J by 5 bases, and 9 bases separated the two germline ends. CDR3 size: 13 residues. CDR1 is SNHLY, CDR2 FYNNEI, per germline. Here the CDR3 reads CASSPPGTGELFF. CDR3 nucleotide sequence: TGTGCCAGCAGTCCACCCGGGACCGGGGAGCTGTTTTTT.

V gene TRBV7-3 combines with J gene TRBJ2-1; 13 positions match TRBD2. The CDR3 covers 16 residues. In germline, CDR1 is SGHTA, CDR2 FQGTGA. The junction had 4 bases not matched to a gene; V was cut back by 4 bases and J by 4 bases. CDR3 DNA: TGTGCCAGCAGCTCGGGACTAGCGGGACCATACAATGAGCAGTTCTTC. Translated, it gives CASSSGLAGPYNEQFF.

This clonotype was counted at least ten times. The chain couples TRBV28 to TRBJ1-4; maybe TRBD1 (5 bases). Germline CDR1 reads MDHEN; CDR2 reads SYDVKM. The length of the CDR3 is 14 residues. Between the trimmed V and J ends, which lost 3 bases and 5 bases, there was a span of 10 bases. The CDR3 DNA reads TGTGCCAGCAGTTTTACGAGACAGAATGAAAAACTGTTTTTT. This encodes CASSFTRQNEKLFF.

This clonotype was counted between two and nine times. This chain connects TRBV7-2 to TRBJ1-2; D remains unclear. CDR1 is SGHTA and CDR2 is FQGNSA in the germline V gene. V was trimmed by 4 bases and J by 3 bases, leaving 15 bases between them. The CDR3 contains 15 residues. The CDR3 is CASSSGRSSYYGYTF. Here the CDR3 DNA reads TGTGCCAGCAGCTCTGGGAGGTCATCTTACTATGGCTACACCTTC.

This clonotype has at least ten counts. V and J are TRBV10-2 and TRBJ2-1, with 9 bases matching TRBD2. With V trimmed by 6 bases and J by 4 bases, 10 bases remained unmatched. CDR3 length: 16 residues. Germline CDR1 is WSHSY and CDR2 is SAAADI. CDR3 coding DNA: TGCGCCAGCAGCCGCGTTGAGCTAGCGGGATACAATGAGCAGTTCTTC. This translates into CASSRVELAGYNEQFF.

This clonotype was seen repeatedly, ten times or more. The V and J genes are TRBV2 and TRBJ1-1; maybe TRBD1 (5 bases). Germline V gene data show CDR1 as SNHLY and CDR2 as FYNNEI. V was shortened by 5 bases and J by 8 bases, with 6 bases between the two germline ends. This CDR3 has 10 amino acids. This CDR3 is CASSNREAFF. The CDR3 DNA sequence: TGTGCCAGCAGTAACAGGGAAGCTTTCTTT.

This clonotype was detected many times. This CDR3 is CASSLPGGHYNEQFF. Here the CDR3 DNA reads TGTGCCAGCAGTTTACCCGGGGGCCACTACAATGAGCAGTTCTTC. The chain combines TRBV12-3 or TRBV12-4 with TRBJ2-1; D assignment may be TRBD1 or TRBD2 (6 bases each). The CDR3 is 15 amino acids. Trimming cost V 2 bases and J 3 bases, with 11 bases left between them.

This clonotype was counted ten times or more. This chain uses TRBV20-1 with TRBJ2-1; 11 bases align to TRBD2. This CDR3 comprises 14 residues. The germline V gene has CDR1 DFQATT and CDR2 SNEGSKA (reference sequence). V was clipped by 5 bases and J by 2 bases; unmatched bases: 2. DNA of the CDR3: TGCAGTGCTTATAGCGGGGGGGCCTACAATGAGCAGTTCTTC. It yields the protein CSAYSGGAYNEQFF.

J is TRBJ2-1 and V is TRBV19; 8 bases fit TRBD1. Germline values: CDR1 LNHDA, CDR2 SQIVND (reference sequence). The CDR3 is 14 amino acids. After removal of 6 bases from V and 8 bases from J, the junction contained 9 bases not matched to a gene. The CDR3 reads CASRRQGAGDEQFF. In nucleotides, the CDR3 is TGTGCCAGTAGAAGGCAGGGGGCCGGGGATGAGCAGTTCTTC.

In its sample, this clonotype was seen many times. The rearrangement uses TRBV4-1 and TRBJ1-5, with 12 bases fitting TRBD1. The V and J ends lost 3 bases and 3 bases, in that order; junction bases with no gene match: 6. Germline assignment: CDR1 MGHRA and CDR2 YSYEKL. This CDR3 region has 17 residues. This CDR3 is CASSHGDRGLLNQPQHF. Written as DNA, the CDR3 is TGCGCCAGCAGCCATGGGGACAGGGGGCTTCTCAATCAGCCCCAGCATTTT.

This clonotype has a count of ten or more. The chain links TRBV19 to TRBJ2-1; no definite D call. The CDR3 is 18 residues long. V lost 6 bases and J 4 bases, leaving 25 bases between the germline ends. The germline CDR1 and CDR2 sequences are LNHDA and SQIVND (reference sequence). The CDR3: CASRPSVRSRSRYNEQFF. The CDR3 nucleotides read TGTGCCAGTAGGCCCTCTGTCAGGTCGAGGTCTCGGTACAATGAGCAGTTCTTC.

In this sample, this clonotype turned up many times. This sequence joins TRBV5-1 and TRBJ1-1; no clear D. Germline CDR1 and CDR2: SGHRS and YFSETQ. CDR3 size: 13 residues. V gave up 2 bases and J gave up 4 bases, with 9 bases separating them. CDR3 sequence (DNA): TGCGCCAGCAGCTTCGCTGGCGGCACTGAAGCTTTCTTT. Translation: CASSFAGGTEAFF.

The sample holds many counts of this clonotype. This chain links TRBV6-5 with TRBJ1-1; D ambiguous. Germline V gene lookup returns CDR1 MNHEY and CDR2 SVGAGI. This CDR3 has 15 residues. With 0 bases removed from V and 5 bases from J, the gap between germline ends came to 13 bases. The CDR3 DNA reads as TGTGCCAGCAGTTACTCGAGTTCTCGGGAAACTGAAGCTTTCTTT. Amino acid sequence: CASSYSSSRETEAFF.

The table lists this clonotype with many counts. The chain joins TRBV7-2 to TRBJ2-1; D is uncertain. CDR1 and CDR2 from the germline V gene are SGHTA and FQGNSA. This CDR3 has 15 amino acids. Trimming stripped 2 bases from V and 8 bases from J, with 16 bases between. CDR3 DNA sequence: TGTGCCAGCAGCTTATGGCAGCGACGATATCATGAGCAGTTCTTC. This codes for CASSLWQRRYHEQFF.

This clonotype was counted at least ten times. The V and J genes are TRBV12-3 or TRBV12-4 and TRBJ1-4; 10 bases agree with TRBD1. Germline trimming cut 6 bases from V and 6 bases from J; bases unmatched to any gene: 4. The CDR3 extends over 14 amino acids. Here the CDR3 reads CASSSGTGDEKLFF. The CDR3 coding sequence is TGTGCCAGCAGCTCTGGGACAGGGGATGAAAAACTGTTTTTT.

This clonotype was recorded many times. The chain recombines TRBV2 with TRBJ1-1; D is ambiguous. V was shortened by 4 bases and J by 4 bases, with 13 bases between the two germline ends. There are 14 residues in the CDR3. Germline loops: CDR1 SNHLY, CDR2 FYNNEI. CDR3 in DNA: TGTGCCAGCAGTGGCGGTAGTAGAGCCACTGAAGCTTTCTTT. Translation: CASSGGSRATEAFF. Full variable domain (missing parts from reference TRBV2 and TRBJ1-1): EPEVTQTPSHQVTQMGQEVILRCVPISNHLYFYWYRQILGQKVEFLVSFYNNEISEKSEIFDDQFSVERPDGSNFTLKIRSTKLEDSAMYFCASSGGSRATEAFFGQGTRLTVV.

The V call is TRBV7-9, the J call TRBJ2-4; 9 bases match TRBD1. After removal of 5 bases from V and 7 bases from J, the junction contained 6 bases not matched to a gene. This CDR3 comprises 14 residues. Germline lookup yields CDR1 SEHNR and CDR2 FQNEAQ (reference sequence). CDR3 loop: CASSPGQGHNIQYF. The CDR3, as DNA: TGTGCCAGCAGCCCCGGACAGGGGCACAACATTCAGTACTTC.

This clonotype came up many times. The J gene is TRBJ2-3, the V gene TRBV7-9; D unresolved. The CDR3 loop spans 14 amino acids. The V end was cut by 0 bases, the J end by 10 bases, with 14 bases between. Germline V gene sequence: CDR1 SEHNR, CDR2 FQNEAQ (reference sequence). CDR3 bases: TGTGCCAGCAGCTTAGCCTCCCCCCCTCGGGCGCAGTATTTT. This encodes CASSLASPPRAQYF.

This clonotype was seen a few times. The gene calls are TRBV4-1 and TRBJ1-1; D remains unclear. The CDR3 length is 15 residues. Looked up from germline, CDR1 is MGHRA and CDR2 is YSYEKL. Trimming cost V 0 bases and J 5 bases, with 13 bases left between them. The DNA for the CDR3 is TGCGCCAGCAGCCAAGATAGCAGGCCGGGGACTGAAGCTTTCTTT. As protein: CASSQDSRPGTEAFF.

The table lists this clonotype with a few counts. The gene calls are TRBV12-3 or TRBV12-4 and TRBJ1-2; D may be TRBD1 (5 bases). Between the trimmed V and J ends, which lost 6 bases and 6 bases, there was a span of 14 bases. This CDR3 has 13 amino acids. The DNA for the CDR3 is TGTGCCAGCAGCTTTGACAGAGGCAATGGCTACACCTTC. It is translated as CASSFDRGNGYTF.

This clonotype was seen at least ten times. The chain's CDR3 is CASSLRQGYNEQFF. DNA for the CDR3: TGTGCCAGCAGCTTGAGGCAGGGCTACAATGAGCAGTTCTTC. The chain couples TRBV5-4 to TRBJ2-1; maybe TRBD1 (5 bases). Germline V gene lookup returns CDR1 SGHNT and CDR2 YYREEE (reference sequence). V lost 1 base to trimming and J lost 3 bases, with 8 bases between them. The CDR3 spans 14 residues.

The gene calls are TRBV20-1 and TRBJ1-1, with D unclear. V lost 0 bases and J lost 0, with 8 bases in between. CDR1 is DFQATT, CDR2 SNEGSKA, per germline (reference sequence). The CDR3 totals 14 residues. The CDR3 region has the DNA TGCAGTGCTAGAGATCCCGGGGTGAACACTGAAGCTTTCTTT. Translating gives CSARDPGVNTEAFF.

This clonotype was seen repeatedly, ten times or more. The V gene is TRBV7-9, the J gene TRBJ2-1, with 7 bases matching TRBD2. Germline V gene lookup returns CDR1 SEHNR and CDR2 FQNEAQ (reference sequence). V was clipped by 3 bases and J by 7 bases; unmatched bases: 12. The CDR3 runs 16 residues. DNA for the CDR3: TGTGCCAGCAGCTTCGACGGCGGGAGCCGAAGGAATGAGCAGTTCTTC. It yields the protein CASSFDGGSRRNEQFF. Variable domain in full (rest from reference TRBV7-9 and TRBJ2-1): DTGVSQNPRHKITKRGQNVTFRCDPISEHNRLYWYRQTLGQGPEFLTYFQNEAQLEKSRLLSDRFSAERPKGSFSTLEIQRTEQGDSAMYLCASSFDGGSRRNEQFFGPGTRLTVL.